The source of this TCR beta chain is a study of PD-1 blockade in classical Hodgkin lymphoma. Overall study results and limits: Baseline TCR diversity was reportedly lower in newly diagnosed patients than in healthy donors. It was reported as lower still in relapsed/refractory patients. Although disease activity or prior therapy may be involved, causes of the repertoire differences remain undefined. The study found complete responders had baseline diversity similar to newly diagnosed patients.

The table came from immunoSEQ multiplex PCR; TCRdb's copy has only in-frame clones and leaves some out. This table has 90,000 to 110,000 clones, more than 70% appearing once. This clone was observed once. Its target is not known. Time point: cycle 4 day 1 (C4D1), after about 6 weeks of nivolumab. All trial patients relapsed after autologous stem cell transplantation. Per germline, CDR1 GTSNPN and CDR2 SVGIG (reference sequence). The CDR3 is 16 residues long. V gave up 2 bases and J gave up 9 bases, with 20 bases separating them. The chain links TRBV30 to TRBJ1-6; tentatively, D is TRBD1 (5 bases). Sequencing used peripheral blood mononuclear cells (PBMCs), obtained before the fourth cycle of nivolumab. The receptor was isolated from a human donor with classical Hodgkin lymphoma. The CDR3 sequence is CAWSQRGTPGGSPLHF. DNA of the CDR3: TGTGCCTGGAGTCAACGGGGGACCCCCGGAGGTTCACCCCTCCACTTT.